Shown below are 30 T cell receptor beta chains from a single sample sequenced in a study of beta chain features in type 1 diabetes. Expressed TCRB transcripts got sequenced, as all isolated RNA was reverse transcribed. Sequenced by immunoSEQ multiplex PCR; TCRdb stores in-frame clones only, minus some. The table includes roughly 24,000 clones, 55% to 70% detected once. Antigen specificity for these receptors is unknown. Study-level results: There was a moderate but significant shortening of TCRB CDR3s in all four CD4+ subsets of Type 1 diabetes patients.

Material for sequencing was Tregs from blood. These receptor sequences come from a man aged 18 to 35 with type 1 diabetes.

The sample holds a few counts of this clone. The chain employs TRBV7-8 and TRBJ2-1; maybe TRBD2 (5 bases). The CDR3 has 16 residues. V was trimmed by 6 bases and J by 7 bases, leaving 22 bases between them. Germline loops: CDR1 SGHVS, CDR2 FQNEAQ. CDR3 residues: CASRPRTPLGTNEQFF. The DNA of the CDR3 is TGTGCCAGCAGGCCCCGGACTCCTCTCGGTACGAATGAGCAGTTCTTC.

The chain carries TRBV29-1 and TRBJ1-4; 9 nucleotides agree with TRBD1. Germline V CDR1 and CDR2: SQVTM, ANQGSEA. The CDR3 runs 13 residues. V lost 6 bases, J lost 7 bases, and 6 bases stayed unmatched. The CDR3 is CSVAPGQGEKLFF. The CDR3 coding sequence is TGCAGCGTCGCCCCGGGACAGGGTGAAAAACTGTTTTTT.

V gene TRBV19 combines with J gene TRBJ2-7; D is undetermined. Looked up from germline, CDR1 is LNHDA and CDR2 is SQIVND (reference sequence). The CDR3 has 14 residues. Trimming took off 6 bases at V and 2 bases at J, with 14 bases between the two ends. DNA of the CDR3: TGTGCCAGTAGCGAAGAGATACCACCCTACGAGCAGTACTTC. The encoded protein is CASSEEIPPYEQYF. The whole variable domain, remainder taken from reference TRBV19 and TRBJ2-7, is DGGITQSPKYLFRKEGQNVTLSCEQNLNHDAMYWYRQDPGQGLRLIYYSQIVNDFQKGDIAEGYSVSREKKESFPLTVTSAQKNPTAFYLCASSEEIPPYEQYFGPGTRLTVT.

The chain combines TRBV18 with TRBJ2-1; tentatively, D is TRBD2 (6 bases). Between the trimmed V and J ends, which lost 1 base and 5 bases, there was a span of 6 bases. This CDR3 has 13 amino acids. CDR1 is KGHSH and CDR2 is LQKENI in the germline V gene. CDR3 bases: TGTGCCAGCTCACCACTAGCGGACAATGAGCAGTTCTTC. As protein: CASSPLADNEQFF.

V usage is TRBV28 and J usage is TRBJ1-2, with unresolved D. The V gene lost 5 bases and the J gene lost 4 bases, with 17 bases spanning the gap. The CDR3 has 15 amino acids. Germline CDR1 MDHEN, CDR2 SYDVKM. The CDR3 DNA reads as TGTGCCAGCAGTCCTCTACGCGCGTCCTTCTATGGCTACACCTTC. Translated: CASSPLRASFYGYTF.

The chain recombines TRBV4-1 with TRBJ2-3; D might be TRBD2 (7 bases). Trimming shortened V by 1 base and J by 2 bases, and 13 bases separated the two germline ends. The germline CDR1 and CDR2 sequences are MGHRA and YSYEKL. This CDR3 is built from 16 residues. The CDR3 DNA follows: TGCGCCAGCAGCCAAGGGTGGCGGGGGCCCACAGATACGCAGTATTTT. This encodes CASSQGWRGPTDTQYF.

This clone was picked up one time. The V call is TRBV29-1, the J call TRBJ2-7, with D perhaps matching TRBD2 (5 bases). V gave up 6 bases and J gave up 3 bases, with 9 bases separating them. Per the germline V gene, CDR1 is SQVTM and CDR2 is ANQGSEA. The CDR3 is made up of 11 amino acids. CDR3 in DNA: TGCAGCGTCCGAGGGATCTACGAGCAGTACTTC. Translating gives CSVRGIYEQYF.

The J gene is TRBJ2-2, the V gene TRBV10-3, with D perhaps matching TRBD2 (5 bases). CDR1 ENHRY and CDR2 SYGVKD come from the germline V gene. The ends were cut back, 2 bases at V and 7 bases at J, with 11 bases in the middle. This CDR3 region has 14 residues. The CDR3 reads CAISERETGGELFF. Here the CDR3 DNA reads TGTGCCATCAGTGAGCGGGAAACTGGCGGGGAGCTGTTTTTT.

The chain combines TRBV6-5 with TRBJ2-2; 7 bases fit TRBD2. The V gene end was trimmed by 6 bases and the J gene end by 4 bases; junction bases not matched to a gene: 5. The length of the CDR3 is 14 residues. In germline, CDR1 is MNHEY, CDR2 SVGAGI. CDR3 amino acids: CASRRGRGTGELFF. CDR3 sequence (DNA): TGTGCCAGCAGACGCGGGAGAGGCACCGGGGAGCTGTTTTTT.

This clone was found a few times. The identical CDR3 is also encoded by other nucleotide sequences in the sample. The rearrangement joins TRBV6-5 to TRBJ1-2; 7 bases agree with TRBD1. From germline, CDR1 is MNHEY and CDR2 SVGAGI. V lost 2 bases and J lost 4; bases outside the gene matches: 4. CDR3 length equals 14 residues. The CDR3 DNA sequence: TGTGCCAGCAGTTACACAGGGGCGGGCTATGGCTACACCTTC. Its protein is CASSYTGAGYGYTF.

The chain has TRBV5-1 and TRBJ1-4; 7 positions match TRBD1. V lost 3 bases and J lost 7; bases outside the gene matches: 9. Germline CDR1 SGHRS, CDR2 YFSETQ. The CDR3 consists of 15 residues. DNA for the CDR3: TGCGCCAGCAGCTCAATACAGGGGAGCGGTGAAAAACTGTTTTTT. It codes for CASSSIQGSGEKLFF.

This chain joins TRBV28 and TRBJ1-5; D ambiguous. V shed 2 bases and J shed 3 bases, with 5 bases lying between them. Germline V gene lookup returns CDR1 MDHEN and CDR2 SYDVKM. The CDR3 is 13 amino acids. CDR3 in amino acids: CASSLLNNQPQHF. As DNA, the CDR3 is TGTGCCAGCAGTTTACTAAACAATCAGCCCCAGCATTTT. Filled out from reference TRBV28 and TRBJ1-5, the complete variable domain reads DVKVTQSSRYLVKRTGEKVFLECVQDMDHENMFWYRQDPGLGLRLIYFSYDVKMKEKGDIPEGYSVSREKKERFSLILESASTNQTSMYLCASSLLNNQPQHFGDGTRLSIL.

The DNA for the CDR3 is TGCAGCGTCGGACAGGGGGCGTCCGAGCAGTACTTC. Protein sequence: CSVGQGASEQYF. The rearrangement links TRBV29-1 to TRBJ2-7; the match to TRBD1 covers 11 bases. Germline CDR1 is SQVTM and CDR2 is ANQGSEA. This CDR3 has 12 residues. J lost 6 bases, V lost 6 bases, and 4 bases had no gene match.

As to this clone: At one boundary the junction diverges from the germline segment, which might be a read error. CDR3 region: CASSVTQGGGRTF. As DNA, the CDR3 is TGTGCCAGCAGCGTAACACAGGGTGGAGGTCGGACCTTT. The chain employs TRBV9 and TRBJ1-1; possible D gene TRBD1, 6 bases. The CDR3 consists of 13 residues. CDR1 is SGDLS and CDR2 is YYNGEE in the germline V gene.

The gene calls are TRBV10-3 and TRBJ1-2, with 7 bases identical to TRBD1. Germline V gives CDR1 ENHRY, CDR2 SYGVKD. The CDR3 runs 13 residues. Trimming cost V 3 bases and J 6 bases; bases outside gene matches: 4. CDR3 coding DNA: TGTGCCATCAGTGATGACAGGGCTCATGGCTACACCTTC. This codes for CAISDDRAHGYTF.

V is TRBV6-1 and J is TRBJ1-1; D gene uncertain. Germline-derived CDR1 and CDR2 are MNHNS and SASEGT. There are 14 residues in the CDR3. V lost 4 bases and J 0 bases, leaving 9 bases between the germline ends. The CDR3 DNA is TGTGCCAGCAGTGTCCAACAGCTGAACACTGAAGCTTTCTTT. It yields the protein CASSVQQLNTEAFF.

The CDR3 spells CASSEQSNEQFF. As DNA, the CDR3 is TGTGCCAGCAGTGAACAGTCCAATGAGCAGTTCTTC. The V gene is TRBV2, the J gene TRBJ2-1, with D hard to call. V lost 2 bases, J lost 6 bases, and 5 bases lay in between. Germline lookup yields CDR1 SNHLY and CDR2 FYNNEI. The length of the CDR3 is 12 residues.

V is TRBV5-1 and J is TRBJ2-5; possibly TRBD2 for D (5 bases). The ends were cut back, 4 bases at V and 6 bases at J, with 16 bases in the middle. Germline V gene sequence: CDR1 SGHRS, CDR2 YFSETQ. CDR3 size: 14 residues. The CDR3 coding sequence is TGCGCCAGCAGCGGGATTGGAGGAGTAAAGACCCAGTACTTC. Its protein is CASSGIGGVKTQYF.

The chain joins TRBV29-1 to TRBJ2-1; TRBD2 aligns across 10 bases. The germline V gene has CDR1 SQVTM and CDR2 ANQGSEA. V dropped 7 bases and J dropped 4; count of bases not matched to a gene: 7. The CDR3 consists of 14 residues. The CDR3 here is CSGRLAGPYNEQFF. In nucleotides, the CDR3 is TGCAGCGGTCGACTAGCGGGCCCATACAATGAGCAGTTCTTC.

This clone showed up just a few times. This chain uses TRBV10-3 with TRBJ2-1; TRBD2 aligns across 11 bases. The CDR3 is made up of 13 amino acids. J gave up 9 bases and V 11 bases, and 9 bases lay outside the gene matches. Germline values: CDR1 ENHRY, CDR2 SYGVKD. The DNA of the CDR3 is TGTGCCCACACTAGCGGGAGAGTTAGTGAGCAGTTCTTC. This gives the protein CAHTSGRVSEQFF.

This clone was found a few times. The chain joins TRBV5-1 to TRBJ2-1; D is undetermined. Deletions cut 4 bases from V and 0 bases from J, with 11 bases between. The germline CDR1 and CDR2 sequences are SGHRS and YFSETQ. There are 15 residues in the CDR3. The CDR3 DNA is TGCGCCAGCAGCGTACAGACGAGCTCCTACAATGAGCAGTTCTTC. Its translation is CASSVQTSSYNEQFF.

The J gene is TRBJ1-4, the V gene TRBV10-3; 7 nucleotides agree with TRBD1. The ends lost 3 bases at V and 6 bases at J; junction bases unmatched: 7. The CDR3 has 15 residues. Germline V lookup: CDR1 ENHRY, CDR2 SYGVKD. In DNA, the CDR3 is TGTGCCATCAGTGAAGGAAGGGGGCGTGATGAAAAACTGTTTTTT. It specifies CAISEGRGRDEKLFF.

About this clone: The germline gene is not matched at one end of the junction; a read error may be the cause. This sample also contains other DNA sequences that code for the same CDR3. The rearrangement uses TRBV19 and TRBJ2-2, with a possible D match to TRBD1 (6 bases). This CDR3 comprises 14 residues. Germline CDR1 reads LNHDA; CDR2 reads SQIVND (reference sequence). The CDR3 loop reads CASFHQQGTGELFF. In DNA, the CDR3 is TGCGCCAGTTTTCACCAACAGGGCACCGGGGAGCTGTTTTTT. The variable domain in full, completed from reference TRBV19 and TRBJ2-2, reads DGGITQSPKYLFRKEGQNVTLSCEQNLNHDAMYWYRQDPGQGLRLIYYSQIVNDFQKGDIAEGYSVSREKKESFPLTVTSAQKNPTAFYLCASFHQQGTGELFFGEGSRLTVL.

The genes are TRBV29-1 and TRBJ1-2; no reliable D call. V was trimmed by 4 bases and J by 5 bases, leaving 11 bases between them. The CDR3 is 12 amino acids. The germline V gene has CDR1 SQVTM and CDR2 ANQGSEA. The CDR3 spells CSVVWASYGYTF. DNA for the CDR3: TGCAGCGTTGTCTGGGCCTCTTATGGCTACACCTTC. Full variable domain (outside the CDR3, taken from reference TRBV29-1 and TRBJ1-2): SAVISQKPSRDICQRGTSLTIQCQVDSQVTMMFWYRQQPGQSLTLIATANQGSEATYESGFVIDKFPISRPNLTFSTLTVSNMSPEDSSIYLCSVVWASYGYTFGSGTRLTVV.

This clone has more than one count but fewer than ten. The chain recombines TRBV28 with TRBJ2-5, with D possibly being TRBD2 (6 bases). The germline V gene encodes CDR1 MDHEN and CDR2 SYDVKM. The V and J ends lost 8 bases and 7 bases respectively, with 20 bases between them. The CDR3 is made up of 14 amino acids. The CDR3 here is CASVRHGGGGTQYF. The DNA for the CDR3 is TGTGCCAGCGTACGCCACGGTGGGGGAGGGACCCAGTACTTC.

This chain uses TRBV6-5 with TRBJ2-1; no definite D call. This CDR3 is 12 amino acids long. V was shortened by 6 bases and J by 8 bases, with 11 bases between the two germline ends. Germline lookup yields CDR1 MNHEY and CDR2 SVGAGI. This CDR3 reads CASSFNRDEQFF. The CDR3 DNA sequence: TGTGCCAGCAGCTTCAATCGGGATGAGCAGTTCTTC.

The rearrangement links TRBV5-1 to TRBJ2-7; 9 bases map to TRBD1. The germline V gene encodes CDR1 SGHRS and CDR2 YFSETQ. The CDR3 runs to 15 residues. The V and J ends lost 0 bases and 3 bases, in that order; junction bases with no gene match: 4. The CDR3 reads CASSLETGGYYEQYF. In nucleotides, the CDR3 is TGCGCCAGCAGCTTGGAGACAGGGGGTTACTACGAGCAGTACTTC.

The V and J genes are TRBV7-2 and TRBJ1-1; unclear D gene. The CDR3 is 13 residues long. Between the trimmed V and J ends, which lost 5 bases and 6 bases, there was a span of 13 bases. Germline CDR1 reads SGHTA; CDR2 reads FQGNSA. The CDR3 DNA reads TGTGCCAGCAGCACCCGGGGAAGGGCTGAAGCTTTCTTT. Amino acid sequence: CASSTRGRAEAFF.

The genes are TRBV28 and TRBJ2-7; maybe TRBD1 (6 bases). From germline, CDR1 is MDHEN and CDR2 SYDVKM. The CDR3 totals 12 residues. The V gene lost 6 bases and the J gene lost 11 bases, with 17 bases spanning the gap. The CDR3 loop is CASRVITGSKYF. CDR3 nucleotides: TGTGCCAGCAGGGTCATAACAGGGTCGAAGTACTTC.

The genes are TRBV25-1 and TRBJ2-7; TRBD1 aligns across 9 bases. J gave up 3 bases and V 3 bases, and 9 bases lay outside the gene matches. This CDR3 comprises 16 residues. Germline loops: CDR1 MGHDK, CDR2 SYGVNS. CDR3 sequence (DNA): TGTGCCAGCAGTGACTACTCCGGGACAGGGATCTACGAGCAGTACTTC. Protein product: CASSDYSGTGIYEQYF.